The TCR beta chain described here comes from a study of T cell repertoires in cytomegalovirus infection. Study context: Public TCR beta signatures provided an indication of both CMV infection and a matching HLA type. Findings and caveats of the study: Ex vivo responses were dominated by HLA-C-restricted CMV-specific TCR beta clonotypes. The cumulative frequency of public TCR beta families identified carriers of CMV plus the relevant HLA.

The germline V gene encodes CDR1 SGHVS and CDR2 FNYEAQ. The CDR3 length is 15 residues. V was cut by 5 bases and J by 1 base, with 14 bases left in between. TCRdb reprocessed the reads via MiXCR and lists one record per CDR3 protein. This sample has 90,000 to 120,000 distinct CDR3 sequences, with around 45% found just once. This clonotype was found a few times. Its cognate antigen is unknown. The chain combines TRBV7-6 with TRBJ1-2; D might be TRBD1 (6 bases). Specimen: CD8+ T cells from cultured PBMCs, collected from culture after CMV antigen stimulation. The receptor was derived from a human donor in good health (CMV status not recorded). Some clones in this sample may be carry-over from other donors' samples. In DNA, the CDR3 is TGTGCCAGCAGCCCAGGGGTTCAGCTTAACTATGGCTACACCTTC. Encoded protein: CASSPGVQLNYGYTF. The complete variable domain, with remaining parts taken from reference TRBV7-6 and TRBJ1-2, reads GAGVSQSPRYKVTKRGQDVALRCDPISGHVSLYWYRQALGQGPEFLTYFNYEAQQDKSGLPNDRFSAERPEGSISTLTIQRTEQRDSAMYRCASSPGVQLNYGYTFGSGTRLTVV.